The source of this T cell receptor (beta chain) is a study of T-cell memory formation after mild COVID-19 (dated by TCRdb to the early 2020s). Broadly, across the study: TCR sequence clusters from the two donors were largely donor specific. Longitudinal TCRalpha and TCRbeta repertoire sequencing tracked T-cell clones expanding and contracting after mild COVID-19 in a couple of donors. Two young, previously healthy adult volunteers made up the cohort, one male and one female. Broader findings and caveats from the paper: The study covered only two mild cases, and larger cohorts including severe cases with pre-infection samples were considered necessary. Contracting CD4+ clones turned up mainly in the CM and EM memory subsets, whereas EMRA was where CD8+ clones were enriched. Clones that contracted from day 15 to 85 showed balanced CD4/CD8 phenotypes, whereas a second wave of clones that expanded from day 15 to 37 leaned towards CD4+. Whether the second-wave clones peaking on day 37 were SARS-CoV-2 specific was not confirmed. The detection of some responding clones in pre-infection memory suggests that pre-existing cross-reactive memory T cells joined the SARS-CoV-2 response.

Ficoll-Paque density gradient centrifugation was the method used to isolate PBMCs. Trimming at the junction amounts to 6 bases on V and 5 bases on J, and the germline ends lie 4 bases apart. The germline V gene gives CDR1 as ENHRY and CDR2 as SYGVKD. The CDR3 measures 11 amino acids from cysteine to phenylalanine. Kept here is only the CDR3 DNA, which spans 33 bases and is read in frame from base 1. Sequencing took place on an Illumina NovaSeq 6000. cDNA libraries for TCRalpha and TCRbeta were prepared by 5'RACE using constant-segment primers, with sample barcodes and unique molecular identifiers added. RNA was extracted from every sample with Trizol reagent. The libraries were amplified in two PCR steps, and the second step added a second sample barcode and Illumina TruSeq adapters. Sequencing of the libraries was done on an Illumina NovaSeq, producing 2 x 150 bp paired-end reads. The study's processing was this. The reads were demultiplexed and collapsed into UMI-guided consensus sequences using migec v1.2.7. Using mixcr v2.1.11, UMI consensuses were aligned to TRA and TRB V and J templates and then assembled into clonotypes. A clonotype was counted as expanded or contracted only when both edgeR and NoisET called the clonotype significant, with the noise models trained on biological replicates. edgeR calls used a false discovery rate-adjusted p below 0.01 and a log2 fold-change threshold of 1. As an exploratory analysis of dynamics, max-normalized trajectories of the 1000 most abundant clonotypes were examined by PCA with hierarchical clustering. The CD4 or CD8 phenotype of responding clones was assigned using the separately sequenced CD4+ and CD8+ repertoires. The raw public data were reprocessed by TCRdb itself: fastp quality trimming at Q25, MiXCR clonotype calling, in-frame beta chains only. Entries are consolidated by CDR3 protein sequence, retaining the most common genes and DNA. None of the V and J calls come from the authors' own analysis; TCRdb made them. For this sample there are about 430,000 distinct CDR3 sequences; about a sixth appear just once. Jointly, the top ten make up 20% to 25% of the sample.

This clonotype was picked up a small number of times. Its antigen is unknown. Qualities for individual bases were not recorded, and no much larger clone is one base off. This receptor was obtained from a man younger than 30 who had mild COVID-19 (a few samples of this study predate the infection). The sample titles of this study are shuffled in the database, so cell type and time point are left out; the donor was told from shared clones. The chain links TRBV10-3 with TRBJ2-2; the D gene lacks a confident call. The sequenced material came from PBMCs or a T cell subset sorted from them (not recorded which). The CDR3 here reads CAIRETGELFF. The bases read TGTGCCATCAGGGAAACCGGGGAGCTGTTTTTT.